The rows below give T cell receptor beta chains drawn from one sample of a study of shared clonotypes between healthy human individuals. Generated by immunoSEQ multiplex PCR, the TCRdb table keeps only in-frame clones and is missing some. This sample has approximately 640,000 clones, with about nine tenths found just once. Source material: memory CD8+ T cells from PBMCs. These receptors all come from a man aged 18 to 29 in good health. Some clones in this sample may be carry-over from other donors' samples. The CDR3 runs from the conserved cysteine through the conserved F or W. Each record gives: CDR3 length, J gene, clone size, V gene, CDR3 protein. Rows may omit the clone size; those that give it use once, few, many or a size class.

15 TRBJ2-7 . TRBV10-3 CAISAGQGLFYEQYF
14 TRBJ1-4 few TRBV9 CASSPRGGNEKLFF
18 TRBJ1-1 . TRBV7-9 CASSLLPGQGGGNTEAFF
17 TRBJ1-4 . TRBV4-1 CASSRPGTQATNEKLFF
18 TRBJ1-5 . TRBV28 CASSLALSDNYSNQPQHF
15 TRBJ1-5 once TRBV4-1 CASSPLTGNGQPQHF
14 TRBJ1-2 once TRBV15 CATSIHRDRYGYTF
12 TRBJ2-7 . TRBV11-2 CASQAHASRQYF
17 TRBJ1-5 . TRBV7-8 CASGRDRAFYSNQPQHF
10 TRBJ2-3 . TRBV27 CASTLGAGYF
21 TRBJ2-3 . TRBV5-1 CASSTSWVKVGQGEKTDTQYF
14 TRBJ1-3 . TRBV27 CASSLGWGGNTIYF
14 TRBJ1-6 . TRBV5-1 CATIEGTNNSPLHF
17 TRBJ2-7 . TRBV7-9 CASSPGTSGRMSYEQYF
14 TRBJ2-7 . TRBV7-9 CASRSPGGGYEQYF
13 TRBJ2-7 . TRBV7-8 CASSLADIYEQYF
12 TRBJ2-7 . TRBV29-1 CSVARRDHEQYF
14 TRBJ2-5 once TRBV10-3 CAISEVQGSETQYF
12 TRBJ1-2 . TRBV9 CASSEGGDGYTF
14 TRBJ1-5 . TRBV28 CASGPSGDVQPQHF
19 TRBJ1-2 . TRBV5-5 CASSTQLVQFYRLNYGYTF
15 TRBJ1-1 . TRBV19 CASRITGTGGRQAFF
12 TRBJ1-1 . TRBV6-5 CASSRENTEAFF
14 TRBJ1-2 . TRBV29-1 CSVWTGGLDYGYTF
13 TRBJ2-7 . TRBV10-3 CAVGQGDSYEQYF
15 TRBJ2-7 once TRBV19 CASSIELAVTYEQYF
13 TRBJ2-7 . TRBV13 CASSTGQFYEQYF
15 TRBJ1-2 . TRBV27 CASTPQQGGYYGYTF
15 TRBJ2-5 . TRBV6-1 CASSEATGSQETQYF
14 TRBJ2-5 . TRBV7-6 CASSLIRTGGTQYF
15 TRBJ2-7 . TRBV5-5 CASSLARGPAYEQYF
13 TRBJ2-7 . TRBV7-9 CASSLGGLLEQYF